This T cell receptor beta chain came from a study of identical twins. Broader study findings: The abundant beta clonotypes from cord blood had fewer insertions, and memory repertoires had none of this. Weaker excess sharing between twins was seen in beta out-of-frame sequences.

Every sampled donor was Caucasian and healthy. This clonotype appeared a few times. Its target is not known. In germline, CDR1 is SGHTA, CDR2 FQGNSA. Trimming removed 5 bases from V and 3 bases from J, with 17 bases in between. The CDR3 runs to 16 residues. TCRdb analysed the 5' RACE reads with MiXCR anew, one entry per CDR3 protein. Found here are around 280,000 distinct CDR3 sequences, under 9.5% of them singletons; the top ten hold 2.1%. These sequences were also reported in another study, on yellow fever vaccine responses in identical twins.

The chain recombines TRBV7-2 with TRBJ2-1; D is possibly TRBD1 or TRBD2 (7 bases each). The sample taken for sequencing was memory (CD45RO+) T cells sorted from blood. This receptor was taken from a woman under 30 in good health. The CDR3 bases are TGTGCCAGCAGCCAGGGGGGGGCGAGGGTCTACAATGAGCAGTTCTTC. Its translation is CASSQGGARVYNEQFF. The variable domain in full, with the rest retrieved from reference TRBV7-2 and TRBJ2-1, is GAGVSQSPSNKVTEKGKDVELRCDPISGHTALYWYRQSLGQGLEFLIYFQGNSAPDKSGLPSDRFSAERTGGSVSTLTIQRTQQEDSAVYLCASSQGGARVYNEQFFGPGTRLTVL.